These 6 T cell receptor beta chains originate from one sample sequenced in a study of blood T cell repertoires in COVID-19. Here immunoSEQ multiplex PCR was the method, and the copy in TCRdb shows in-frame clones only, minus some. The sample comprises some 150,000 clones, about four fifths of which are singletons, and around 1.6% rests with the top ten. The sequencing input was peripheral blood. Receptors were obtained from a human donor in a cohort sampled during active COVID-19.

The chain is built from TRBV9 and TRBJ2-3; 11 positions agree with TRBD2. V shed 0 bases, J shed 1 base, and the junction held 7 bases outside the gene matches. CDR1 is SGDLS and CDR2 is YYNGEE in the germline V gene. CDR3 length equals 18 residues. The CDR3 protein is CASSVDLRGLAGTDTQYF. CDR3 nucleotide sequence: TGTGCCAGCAGCGTAGATTTAAGGGGACTAGCGGGCACAGATACGCAGTATTTT. The full variable domain, rest sourced from reference TRBV9 and TRBJ2-3, is DSGVTQTPKHLITATGQRVTLRCSPRSGDLSVYWYQQSLDQGLQFLIQYYNGEERAKGNILERFSAQQFPDLHSELNLSSLELGDSALYFCASSVDLRGLAGTDTQYFGPGTRLTVL.

The chain recombines TRBV19 with TRBJ1-1, with a tentative D call TRBD1 (6 bases). Germline V gene data show CDR1 as LNHDA and CDR2 as SQIVND (reference sequence). This CDR3 contains 16 residues. V lost 0 bases and J 4 bases, leaving 15 bases between the germline ends. As DNA, the CDR3 is TGTGCCAGTAGTATAGATGCCAGGGGATGGGGCACTGAAGCTTTCTTT. This sequence encodes CASSIDARGWGTEAFF.

J is TRBJ1-1 and V is TRBV27; possible D gene TRBD1, 5 bases. V was cut by 0 bases and J by 0 bases, with 17 bases left in between. The CDR3 is 18 amino acids. Germline CDR1 reads MNHEY; CDR2 reads SMNVEV (reference sequence). CDR3 in DNA: TGTGCCAGCAGTTTATCGCTAGGACAAGGGGTGTTGAACACTGAAGCTTTCTTT. It is translated as CASSLSLGQGVLNTEAFF.

This chain uses TRBV7-3 with TRBJ1-2; unclear D gene. Trimming pared 5 bases from V and 1 base from J, leaving 8 bases between. This CDR3 is 13 amino acids long. CDR1 SGHTA and CDR2 FQGTGA come from the germline V gene. In nucleotides, the CDR3 is TGTGCCAGCAGCCCCCAGCGTAACTATGGCTACACCTTC. Encoded protein: CASSPQRNYGYTF.

The CDR3: CASSYRPSGGRFQPQHF. The CDR3 DNA sequence: TGTGCCAGCAGTTACCGTCCTTCAGGGGGCAGATTTCAGCCCCAGCATTTT. This chain joins TRBV6-2 or TRBV6-3 and TRBJ1-5; TRBD1 agrees at 8 bases. J gave up 6 bases and V 2 bases, and 12 bases lay outside the gene matches. Germline V gene lookup returns CDR1 MNHEY and CDR2 SVGEGT. The CDR3 is made up of 17 amino acids.

The chain combines TRBV3-1 (or the pseudogene TRBV3-2) with TRBJ2-5, with 10 positions matching TRBD2. Germline values: CDR1 LGHDT, CDR2 YNNKEL (reference sequence). The V gene end was trimmed by 2 bases and the J gene end by 4 bases; junction bases not matched to a gene: 1. This CDR3 spans 14 amino acids. CDR3 in amino acids: CASSQRLAGETQYF. CDR3 coding DNA: TGTGCCAGCAGCCAAAGACTAGCGGGAGAGACCCAGTACTTC.